This T cell receptor beta chain was obtained from a study of blood T cell repertoires in COVID-19. In the study overall: Acute and convalescent COVID-19 samples came from the United States, Italy and Spain. The analysed material was cDNA or gDNA that came from T cells, B-cell-depleted T cells, or PBMCs.

This clone was seen only a few times. Study processing details: For nucleated cells, counts were estimated from reference gene primer amplification. Produced via immunoSEQ multiplex PCR; TCRdb's table is partial and in-frame only. V, J and clone size reflect that table, while D and trimming were determined from the DNA. The sample includes some 70,000 clones, approximately 92% of them seen just once. CDR1 and CDR2 from the germline V gene are SGHVS and FNYEAQ. The CDR3 has 16 amino acids. After removal of 5 bases from V and 4 bases from J, the junction contained 11 bases not matched to a gene. The sequence derives from a man aged 45-65 years with acute or convalescent COVID-19. This sequence joins TRBV7-6 and TRBJ2-3; 8 nucleotides match TRBD2. Sequencing used peripheral blood. The DNA for the CDR3 is TGTGCCAGCAGCAGCTCTAGCGGGTTGCGGGCAGATACGCAGTATTTT. Translated: CASSSSSGLRADTQYF.